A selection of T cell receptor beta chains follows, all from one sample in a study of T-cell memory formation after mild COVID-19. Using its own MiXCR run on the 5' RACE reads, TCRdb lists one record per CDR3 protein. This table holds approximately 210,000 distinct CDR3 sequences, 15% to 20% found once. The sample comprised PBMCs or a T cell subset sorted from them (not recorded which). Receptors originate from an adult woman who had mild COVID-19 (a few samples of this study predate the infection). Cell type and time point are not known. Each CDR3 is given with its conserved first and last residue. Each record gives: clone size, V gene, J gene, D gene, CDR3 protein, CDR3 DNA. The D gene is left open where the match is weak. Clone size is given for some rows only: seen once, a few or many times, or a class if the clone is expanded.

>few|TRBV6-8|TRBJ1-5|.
CASSPAAGQPQHF
TGTGCCAGCAGCCCCGCGGCCGGTCAGCCCCAGCATTTT
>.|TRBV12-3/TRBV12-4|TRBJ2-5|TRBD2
CASSLTSGSGQETQYF
TGTGCCAGCAGTCTCACTAGCGGGAGCGGTCAGGAGACCCAGTACTTC
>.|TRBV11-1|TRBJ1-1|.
CASSLSDYTGTEAFF
TGTGCCAGCAGCTTATCTGATTATACGGGCACTGAAGCTTTCTTT
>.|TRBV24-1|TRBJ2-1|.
CATSAGTWNNEQFF
TGTGCCACCAGTGCCGGGACTTGGAACAATGAGCAGTTCTTC
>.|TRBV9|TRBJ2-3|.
CASSLQQGAPDTQYF
TGTGCCAGCAGCCTCCAACAGGGAGCCCCAGATACGCAGTATTTT
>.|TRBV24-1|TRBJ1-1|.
CATSVVGRTEAFF
TGTGCCACCAGTGTTGTGGGTCGGACTGAAGCTTTCTTT
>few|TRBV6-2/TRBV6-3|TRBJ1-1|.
CASSHPRDTPSQAFF
TGTGCCAGCAGTCACCCCCGGGACACCCCTTCGCAGGCTTTCTTT
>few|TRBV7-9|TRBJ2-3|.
CASSVFAGGKFTDTQYF
TGTGCCAGCAGCGTTTTTGCAGGGGGGAAGTTTACAGATACGCAGTATTTT
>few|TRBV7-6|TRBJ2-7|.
CASSPGSLYEQYF
TGTGCCAGCAGCCCGGGGTCCCTCTACGAGCAGTACTTC
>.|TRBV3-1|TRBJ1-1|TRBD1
CASSLDRGRDAFF
TGTGCCAGCAGCCTCGACAGGGGGCGGGATGCTTTCTTT
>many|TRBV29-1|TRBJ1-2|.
CSAWGSVGYTF
TGCAGCGCCTGGGGGTCTGTCGGCTACACCTTC
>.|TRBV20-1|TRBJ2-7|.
CSAAKGGGALPFYEQYF
TGCAGTGCTGCCAAGGGGGGCGGGGCCCTCCCTTTTTACGAGCAGTACTTC
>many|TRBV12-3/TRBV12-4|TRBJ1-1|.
CASSSRTGNTEAFF
TGTGCCAGCAGTTCAAGGACGGGGAACACTGAAGCTTTCTTT
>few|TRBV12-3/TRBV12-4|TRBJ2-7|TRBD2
CASSLFLAGDYEQYF
TGTGCCAGCAGTTTATTTCTAGCGGGCGATTACGAGCAGTACTTC
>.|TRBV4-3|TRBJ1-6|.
CASSQDRGVGPPLHF
TGCGCCAGCAGCCAAGATCGGGGGGTAGGTCCACCCCTCCACTTT
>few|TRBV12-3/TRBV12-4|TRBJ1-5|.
CASRYSNQPQHF
TGTGCCAGCAGGTATAGCAATCAGCCCCAGCATTTT
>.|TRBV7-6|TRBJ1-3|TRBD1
CASSLEQGVTGNTIYF
TGTGCCAGCAGCTTAGAGCAGGGGGTTACTGGAAACACCATATATTTT
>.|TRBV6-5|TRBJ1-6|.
CASRSTGTDYSPLHF
TGTGCCAGCAGGTCTACCGGGACGGATTATTCACCCCTCCACTTT
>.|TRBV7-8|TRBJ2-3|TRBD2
CASSGLANSWRTDTQYF
TGTGCCAGCAGCGGACTAGCGAACTCCTGGAGGACAGATACGCAGTATTTT
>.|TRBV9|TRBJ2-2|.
CASSPRPVRREAGELFF
TGTGCCAGCAGCCCACGTCCAGTCAGGAGAGAGGCCGGGGAGCTGTTTTTT
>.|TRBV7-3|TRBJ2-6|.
CASSPRLSGANVLTF
TGTGCCAGCAGCCCCCGGCTCAGCGGGGCCAACGTCCTGACTTTC
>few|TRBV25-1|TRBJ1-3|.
CASGVRNTIYF
TGTGCCAGTGGTGTTAGAAACACCATATATTTT
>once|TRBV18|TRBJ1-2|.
CASSPLKGRRDGYTF
TGTGCCAGCTCACCACTCAAGGGGCGAAGGGATGGCTACACCTTC
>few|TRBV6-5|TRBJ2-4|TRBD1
CASASDRGTPKNIQYF
TGTGCCAGCGCTTCGGACAGGGGAACTCCCAAAAACATTCAGTACTTC
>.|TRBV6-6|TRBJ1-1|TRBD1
CASVSTGQGVNTEAFF
TGTGCCAGCGTATCCACGGGACAGGGGGTGAACACTGAAGCTTTCTTT
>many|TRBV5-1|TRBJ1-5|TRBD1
CASSLGDRNQPQHF
TGCGCCAGCAGCTTGGGGGACAGAAATCAGCCCCAGCATTTT
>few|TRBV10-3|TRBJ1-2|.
CAITGGQNKNYGYTF
TGTGCCATCACTGGGGGGCAGAACAAGAACTATGGCTACACCTTC
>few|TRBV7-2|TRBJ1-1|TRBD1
CASSATQGGAEAFF
TGTGCCAGCAGCGCGACACAGGGGGGCGCTGAAGCTTTCTTT
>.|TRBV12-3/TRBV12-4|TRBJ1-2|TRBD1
CASSFGQGSNYGYTF
TGTGCCAGCAGTTTTGGACAGGGGTCAAACTATGGCTACACCTTC
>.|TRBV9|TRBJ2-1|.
CASSVGLSYNEQFF
TGTGCCAGCAGCGTTGGCCTCTCCTACAATGAGCAGTTCTTC
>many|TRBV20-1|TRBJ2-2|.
CSARRNTGELFF
TGCAGTGCCCGGCGGAACACCGGGGAGCTGTTTTTT
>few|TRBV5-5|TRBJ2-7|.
CASNYDVGYEQYF
TGTGCCAGCAACTACGACGTGGGCTACGAGCAGTACTTC
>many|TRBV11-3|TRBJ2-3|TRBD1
CASSLDGTGTDTQYF
TGTGCCAGCAGCTTAGACGGGACAGGGACAGATACGCAGTATTTT
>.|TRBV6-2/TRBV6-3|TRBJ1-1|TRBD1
CASRGTGEAEAFF
TGTGCCAGCAGGGGGACAGGGGAAGCTGAAGCTTTCTTT
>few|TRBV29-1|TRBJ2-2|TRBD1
CSVVTGVASGELFF
TGCAGCGTGGTCACAGGGGTCGCGAGCGGGGAGCTGTTTTTT
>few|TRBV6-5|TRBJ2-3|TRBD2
CASSFGTSGRSTDTQYF
TGTGCCAGCAGTTTCGGGACTAGCGGGAGGAGCACAGATACGCAGTATTTT
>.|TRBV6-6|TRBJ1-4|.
CASSYSEKLFF
TGTGCCAGCAGTTACTCAGAAAAACTGTTTTTT
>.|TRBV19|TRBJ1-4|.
CASSTDKRRATNEKLFF
TGTGCCAGTAGTACAGACAAGCGACGGGCAACTAATGAAAAACTGTTTTTT
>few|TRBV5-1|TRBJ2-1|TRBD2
CASSLSLAEYNEQFF
TGCGCCAGCAGCTTGTCTCTAGCGGAGTACAATGAGCAGTTCTTC
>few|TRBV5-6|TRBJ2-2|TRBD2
CASRLLAGGLTGELFF
TGTGCCAGCAGATTACTAGCGGGAGGACTCACCGGGGAGCTGTTTTTT
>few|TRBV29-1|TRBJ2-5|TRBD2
CSVAASGEKETQYF
TGCAGCGTTGCGGCTAGCGGGGAAAAAGAGACCCAGTACTTC
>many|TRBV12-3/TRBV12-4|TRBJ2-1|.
CASSWGASYNEQFF
TGTGCCAGCAGTTGGGGGGCCTCCTACAATGAGCAGTTCTTC
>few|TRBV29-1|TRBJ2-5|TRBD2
CSVPRGLAETQYF
TGCAGCGTTCCAAGGGGACTAGCAGAGACCCAGTACTTC
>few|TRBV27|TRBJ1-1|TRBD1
CASSLQGRGKNTEAFF
TGTGCCAGCAGTTTACAGGGCAGGGGGAAAAACACTGAAGCTTTCTTT
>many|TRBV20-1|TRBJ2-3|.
CSAQGPDTDTQYF
TGCAGTGCCCAGGGACCCGACACAGATACGCAGTATTTT
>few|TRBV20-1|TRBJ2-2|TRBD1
CSASDRGWSGSGELFF
TGCAGTGCTAGCGACAGGGGTTGGTCCGGATCCGGGGAGCTGTTTTTT
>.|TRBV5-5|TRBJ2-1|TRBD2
CASSFYSGRGNEQFF
TGTGCCAGCAGCTTTTACAGCGGGAGAGGGAATGAGCAGTTCTTC
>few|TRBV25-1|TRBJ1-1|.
CASSPIRKSDTEAFF
TGTGCCAGCAGTCCAATAAGGAAGTCAGACACTGAAGCTTTCTTT
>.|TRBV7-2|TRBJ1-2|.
CASSLDGRRYGYTF
TGTGCCAGCAGCCTTGATGGAAGACGGTATGGCTACACCTTC
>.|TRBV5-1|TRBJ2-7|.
CASSLGPVRLDEQYF
TGCGCCAGCAGCTTGGGGCCGGTCCGGCTAGACGAGCAGTACTTC
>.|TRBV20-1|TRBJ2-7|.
CSARGNPTDYEQYF
TGCAGTGCTAGAGGAAACCCGACAGATTACGAGCAGTACTTC
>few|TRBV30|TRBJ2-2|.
CAWGRALTGELFF
TGTGCCTGGGGACGAGCGCTCACCGGGGAGCTGTTTTTT
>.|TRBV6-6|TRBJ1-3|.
CASSPIGTGNTIYF
TGTGCCAGCAGCCCCATTGGGACTGGAAACACCATATATTTT
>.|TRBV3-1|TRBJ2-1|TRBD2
CASSGGAHNEQFF
TGTGCCAGTTCCGGGGGGGCCCACAATGAGCAGTTCTTC
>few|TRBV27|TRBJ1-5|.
CASSPGQRNQPQHF
TGTGCCAGCAGTCCCGGACAGCGCAATCAGCCCCAGCATTTT
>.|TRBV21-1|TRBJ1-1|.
CASSKEQGNRTEAFF
TGTGCCAGCAGCAAAGAACAGGGTAATCGCACTGAAGCTTTCTTT
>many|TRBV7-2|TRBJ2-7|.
CASSLSPGAGAYEQYF
TGTGCCAGCAGCTTATCCCCGGGAGCAGGGGCCTACGAGCAGTACTTC
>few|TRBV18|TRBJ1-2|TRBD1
CASSQGQGTSNYGYTF
TGTGCCAGCTCCCAGGGACAGGGGACCTCTAACTATGGCTACACCTTC
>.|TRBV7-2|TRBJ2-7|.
CASSRLGTPWSSYEQYF
TGTGCCAGCAGCCGGCTCGGGACTCCCTGGAGCTCCTACGAGCAGTACTTC
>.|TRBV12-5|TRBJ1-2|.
CASGLLPRTRRANYGYTF
TGTGCTAGTGGTTTGCTCCCGAGGACCCGGCGAGCTAACTATGGCTACACCTTC